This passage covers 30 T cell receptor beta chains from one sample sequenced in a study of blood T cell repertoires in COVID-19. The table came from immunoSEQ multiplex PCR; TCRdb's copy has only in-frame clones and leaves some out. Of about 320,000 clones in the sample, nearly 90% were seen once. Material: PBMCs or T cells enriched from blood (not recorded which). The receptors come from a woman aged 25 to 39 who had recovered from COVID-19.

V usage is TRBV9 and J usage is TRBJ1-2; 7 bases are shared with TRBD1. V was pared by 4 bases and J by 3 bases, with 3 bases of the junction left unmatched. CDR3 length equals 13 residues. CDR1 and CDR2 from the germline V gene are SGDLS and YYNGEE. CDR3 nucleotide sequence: TGTGCCAGCAGCCCCGACAGGGACTATGGCTACACCTTC. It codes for CASSPDRDYGYTF.

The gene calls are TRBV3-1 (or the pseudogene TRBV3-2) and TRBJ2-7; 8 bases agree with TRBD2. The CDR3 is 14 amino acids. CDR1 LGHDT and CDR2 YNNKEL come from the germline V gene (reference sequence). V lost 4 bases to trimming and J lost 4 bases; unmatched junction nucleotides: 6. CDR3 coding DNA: TGTGCCAGCAGCCCCGGGGGGGGCGTTTACGAGCAGTACTTC. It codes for CASSPGGGVYEQYF.

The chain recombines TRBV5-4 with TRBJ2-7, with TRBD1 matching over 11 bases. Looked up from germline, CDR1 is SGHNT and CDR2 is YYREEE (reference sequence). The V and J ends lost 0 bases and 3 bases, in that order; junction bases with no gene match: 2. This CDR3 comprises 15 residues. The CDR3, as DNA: TGTGCCAGCAGCTTGGCAGGGACAGGGGGCTACGAGCAGTACTTC. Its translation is CASSLAGTGGYEQYF.

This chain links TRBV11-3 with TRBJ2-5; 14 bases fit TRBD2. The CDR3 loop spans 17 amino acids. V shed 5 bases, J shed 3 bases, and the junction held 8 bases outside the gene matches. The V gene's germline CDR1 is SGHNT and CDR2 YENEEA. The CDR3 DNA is TGTGCCAGCAGCACGGGACTAGCGGGGGCCGAAGAAGAGACCCAGTACTTC. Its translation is CASSTGLAGAEEETQYF. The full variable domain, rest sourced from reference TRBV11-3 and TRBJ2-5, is EAGVVQSPRYKIIEKKQPVAFWCNPISGHNTLYWYLQNLGQGPELLIRYENEEAVDDSQLPKDRFSAERLKGVDSTLKIQPAELGDSAVYLCASSTGLAGAEEETQYFGPGTRLLVL.

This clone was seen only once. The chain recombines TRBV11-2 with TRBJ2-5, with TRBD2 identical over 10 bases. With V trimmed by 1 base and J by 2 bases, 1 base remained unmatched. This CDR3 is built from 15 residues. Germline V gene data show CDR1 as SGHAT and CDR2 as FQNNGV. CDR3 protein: CASSLGAGGQETQYF. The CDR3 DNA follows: TGTGCCAGCAGCTTAGGAGCGGGGGGGCAAGAGACCCAGTACTTC.

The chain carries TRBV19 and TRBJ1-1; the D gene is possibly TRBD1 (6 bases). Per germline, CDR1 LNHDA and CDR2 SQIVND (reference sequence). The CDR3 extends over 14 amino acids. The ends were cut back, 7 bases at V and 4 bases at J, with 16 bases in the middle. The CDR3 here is CASIRGGKVTEAFF. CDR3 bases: TGTGCCAGTATTAGAGGGGGTAAGGTCACTGAAGCTTTCTTT.

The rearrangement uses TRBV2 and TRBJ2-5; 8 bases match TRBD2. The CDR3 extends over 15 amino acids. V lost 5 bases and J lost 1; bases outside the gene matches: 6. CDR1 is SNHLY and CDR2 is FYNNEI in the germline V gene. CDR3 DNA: TGTGCCAGCAGTAATCGGGGGGGGTTCCAAGAGACCCAGTACTTC. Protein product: CASSNRGGFQETQYF.

This chain's CDR3 is CASSDLEATSNQPQHF. Here the CDR3 DNA reads TGTGCCAGCAGCGATCTCGAAGCGACTAGCAATCAGCCCCAGCATTTT. J is TRBJ1-5 and V is TRBV7-4, with unresolved D. Germline CDR1 reads SGHVT; CDR2 reads SQSDAQ. This CDR3 contains 16 residues. Trimming took 5 bases from V and 0 from J, leaving 14 bases between them. Based on the CDR3 plus reference TRBV7-4 and TRBJ1-5, the full variable domain is GAGVSQSPRYKVAKRGRDVALRCDSISGHVTLYWYRQTLGQGSEVLTYSQSDAQRDKSGRPSGRFSAERPERSVSTLKIQRTEQGDSAVYLCASSDLEATSNQPQHFGDGTRLSIL.

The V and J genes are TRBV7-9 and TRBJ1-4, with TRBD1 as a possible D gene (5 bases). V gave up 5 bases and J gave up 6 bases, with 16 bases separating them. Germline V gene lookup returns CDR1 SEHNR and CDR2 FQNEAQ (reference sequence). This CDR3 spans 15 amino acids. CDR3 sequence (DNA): TGTGCCAGCAGCCCCCCCCTGTCACAGGATGAAAAACTGTTTTTT. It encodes CASSPPLSQDEKLFF.

The CDR3 is CASSFLGSSYNSPLHF. The CDR3 bases are TGTGCCAGCAGCTTCTTGGGGAGCTCCTATAATTCACCCCTCCACTTT. The chain joins TRBV7-9 to TRBJ1-6; D is unresolved. Germline assignment: CDR1 SEHNR and CDR2 FQNEAQ (reference sequence). The germline V and J ends were trimmed by 3 bases and 0 bases, with 9 bases remaining between them. The CDR3 sequence is 16 residues long.

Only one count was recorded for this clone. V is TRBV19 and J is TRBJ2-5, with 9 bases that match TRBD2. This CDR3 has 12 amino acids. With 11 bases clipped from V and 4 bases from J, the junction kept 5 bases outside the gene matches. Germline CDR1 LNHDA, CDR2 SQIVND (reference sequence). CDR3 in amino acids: CARGGASETQYF. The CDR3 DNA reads TGTGCCCGCGGGGGGGCCTCAGAGACCCAGTACTTC.

In DNA form, the CDR3 reads TGTGCCACCAGTGATTCTAGCGTAGGCTCCTACAATGAGCAGTTCTTC. Encoded protein: CATSDSSVGSYNEQFF. V and J are TRBV24-1 and TRBJ2-1, with D possibly being TRBD2 (6 bases). The V gene's germline CDR1 is KGHDR and CDR2 SFDVKD. This CDR3 region has 16 residues. V shed 2 bases and J shed 0 bases, with 10 bases lying between them.

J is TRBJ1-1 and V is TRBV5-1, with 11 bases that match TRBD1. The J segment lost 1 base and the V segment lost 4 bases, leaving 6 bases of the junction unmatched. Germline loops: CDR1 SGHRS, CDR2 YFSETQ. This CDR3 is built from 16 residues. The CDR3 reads CASSQGQGVWNTEAFF. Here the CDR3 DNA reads TGCGCCAGCAGCCAGGGACAGGGGGTATGGAACACTGAAGCTTTCTTT.

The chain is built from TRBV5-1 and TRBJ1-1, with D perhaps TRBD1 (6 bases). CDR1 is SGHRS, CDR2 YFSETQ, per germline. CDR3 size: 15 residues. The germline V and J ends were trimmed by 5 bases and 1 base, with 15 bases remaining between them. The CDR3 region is CASRDPRGANTEAFF. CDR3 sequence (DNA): TGCGCCAGCAGAGACCCCCGGGGGGCGAACACTGAAGCTTTCTTT. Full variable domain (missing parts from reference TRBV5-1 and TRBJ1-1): KAGVTQTPRYLIKTRGQQVTLSCSPISGHRSVSWYQQTPGQGLQFLFEYFSETQRNKGNFPGRFSGRQFSNSRSEMNVSTLELGDSALYLCASRDPRGANTEAFFGQGTRLTVV.

Written as DNA, the CDR3 is TGCGCCAGCAGCTTGGGGCAGAGGGAAGAAAAACTGTTTTTT. Its protein is CASSLGQREEKLFF. This rearrangement joins TRBV5-1 to TRBJ1-4; D remains unclear. V was trimmed by 0 bases and J by 8 bases, leaving 11 bases between them. The length of the CDR3 is 14 residues. The germline V gene has CDR1 SGHRS and CDR2 YFSETQ.

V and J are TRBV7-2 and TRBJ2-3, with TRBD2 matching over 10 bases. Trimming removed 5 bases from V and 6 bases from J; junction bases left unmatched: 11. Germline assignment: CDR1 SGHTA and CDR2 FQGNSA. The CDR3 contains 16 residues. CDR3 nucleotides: TGTGCCAGCAGCCTTGGAGCGGGGGGGCCGGGGGATACGCAGTATTTT. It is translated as CASSLGAGGPGDTQYF.

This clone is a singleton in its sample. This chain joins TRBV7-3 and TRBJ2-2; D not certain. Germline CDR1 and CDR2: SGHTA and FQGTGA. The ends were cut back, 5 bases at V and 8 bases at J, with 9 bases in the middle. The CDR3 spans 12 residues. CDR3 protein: CASSIAQGELFF. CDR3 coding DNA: TGTGCCAGCAGCATCGCCCAGGGGGAGCTGTTTTTT.

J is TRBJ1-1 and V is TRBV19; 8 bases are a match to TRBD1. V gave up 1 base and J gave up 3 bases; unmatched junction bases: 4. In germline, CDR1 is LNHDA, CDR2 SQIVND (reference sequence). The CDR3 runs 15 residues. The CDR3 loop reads CASSIGGQVYTEAFF. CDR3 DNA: TGTGCCAGTAGTATAGGGGGACAGGTGTACACTGAAGCTTTCTTT.

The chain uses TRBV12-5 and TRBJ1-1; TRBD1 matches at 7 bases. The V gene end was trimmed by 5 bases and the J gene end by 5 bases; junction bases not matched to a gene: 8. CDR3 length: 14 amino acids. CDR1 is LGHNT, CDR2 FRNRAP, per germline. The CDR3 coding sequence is TGTGCTAGTGGTACCGACAGGGATGGGACTGAAGCTTTCTTT. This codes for CASGTDRDGTEAFF.

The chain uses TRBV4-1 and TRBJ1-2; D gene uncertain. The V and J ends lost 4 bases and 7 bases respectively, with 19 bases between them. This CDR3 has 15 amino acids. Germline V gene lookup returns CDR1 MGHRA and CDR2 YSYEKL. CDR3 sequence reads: CASSPSFGVLSGYTF. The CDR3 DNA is TGCGCCAGCAGCCCCTCTTTCGGGGTCCTGAGTGGCTACACCTTC.

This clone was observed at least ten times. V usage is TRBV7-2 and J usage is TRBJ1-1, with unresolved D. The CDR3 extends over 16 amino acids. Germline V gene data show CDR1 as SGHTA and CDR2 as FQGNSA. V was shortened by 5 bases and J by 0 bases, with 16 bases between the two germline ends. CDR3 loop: CASSPREAFLNTEAFF. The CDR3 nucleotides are TGTGCCAGCAGCCCTCGGGAGGCCTTTTTGAACACTGAAGCTTTCTTT. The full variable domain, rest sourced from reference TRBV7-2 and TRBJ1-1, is GAGVSQSPSNKVTEKGKDVELRCDPISGHTALYWYRQSLGQGLEFLIYFQGNSAPDKSGLPSDRFSAERTGGSVSTLTIQRTQQEDSAVYLCASSPREAFLNTEAFFGQGTRLTVV.

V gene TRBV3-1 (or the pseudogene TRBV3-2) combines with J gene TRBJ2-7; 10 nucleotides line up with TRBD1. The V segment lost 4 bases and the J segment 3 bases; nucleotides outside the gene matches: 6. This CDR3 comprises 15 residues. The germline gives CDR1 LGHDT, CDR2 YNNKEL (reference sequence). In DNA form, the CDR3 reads TGTGCCAGCAGCCCGCGGGGACAGGGGAACTACGAGCAGTACTTC. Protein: CASSPRGQGNYEQYF.

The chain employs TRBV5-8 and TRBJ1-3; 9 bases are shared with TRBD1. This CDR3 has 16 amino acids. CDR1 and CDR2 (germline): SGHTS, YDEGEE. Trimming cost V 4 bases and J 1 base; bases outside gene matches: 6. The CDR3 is CASSRDRAGSGNTIYF. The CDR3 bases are TGTGCCAGCAGCCGGGACAGGGCTGGTTCTGGAAACACCATATATTTT. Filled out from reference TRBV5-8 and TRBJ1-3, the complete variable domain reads EAGVTQSPTHLIKTRGQQATLRCSPISGHTSVYWYQQALGLGLQFLLWYDEGEERNRGNFPPRFSGRQFPNYSSELNVNALELEDSALYLCASSRDRAGSGNTIYFGEGSWLTVV.

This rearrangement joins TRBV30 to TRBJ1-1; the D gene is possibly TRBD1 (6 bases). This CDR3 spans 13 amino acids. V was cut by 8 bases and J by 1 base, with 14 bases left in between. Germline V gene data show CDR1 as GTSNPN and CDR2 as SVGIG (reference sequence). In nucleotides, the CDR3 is TGTGCCGGATACAGGGATGCGAACACTGAAGCTTTCTTT. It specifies CAGYRDANTEAFF.

CDR3 loop: CASSLAPEMNTEAFF. Written as DNA, the CDR3 is TGTGCCAGCAGCTTAGCGCCAGAAATGAACACTGAAGCTTTCTTT. This chain uses TRBV7-9 with TRBJ1-1; no definite D call. CDR3 size: 15 residues. V lost 0 bases and J 0 bases, leaving 8 bases between the germline ends. CDR1 is SEHNR, CDR2 FQNEAQ, per germline (reference sequence).

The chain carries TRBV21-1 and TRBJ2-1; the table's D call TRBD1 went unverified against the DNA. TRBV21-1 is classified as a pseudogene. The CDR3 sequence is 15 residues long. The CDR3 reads CASTSRQGSYNEQFF. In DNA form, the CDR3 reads TGTGCCAGCACTTCCCGACAGGGGTCCTACAATGAGCAGTTCTTC.

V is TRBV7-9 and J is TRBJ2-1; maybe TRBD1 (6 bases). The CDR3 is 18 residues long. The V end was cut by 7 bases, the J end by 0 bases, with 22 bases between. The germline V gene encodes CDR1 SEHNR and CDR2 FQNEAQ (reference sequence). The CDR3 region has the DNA TGTGCCAGCACCCCAAAGTTTGGGGGCGCCCCCTCCTACAATGAGCAGTTCTTC. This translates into CASTPKFGGAPSYNEQFF. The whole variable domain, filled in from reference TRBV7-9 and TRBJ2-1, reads DTGVSQNPRHKITKRGQNVTFRCDPISEHNRLYWYRQTLGQGPEFLTYFQNEAQLEKSRLLSDRFSAERPKGSFSTLEIQRTEQGDSAMYLCASTPKFGGAPSYNEQFFGPGTRLTVL.

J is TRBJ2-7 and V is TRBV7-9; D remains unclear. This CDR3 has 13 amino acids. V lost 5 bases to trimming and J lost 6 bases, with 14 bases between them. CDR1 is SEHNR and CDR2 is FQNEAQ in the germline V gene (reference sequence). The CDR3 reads CASSPPAGAEQYF. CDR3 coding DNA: TGTGCCAGCAGCCCCCCGGCTGGAGCCGAGCAGTACTTC.

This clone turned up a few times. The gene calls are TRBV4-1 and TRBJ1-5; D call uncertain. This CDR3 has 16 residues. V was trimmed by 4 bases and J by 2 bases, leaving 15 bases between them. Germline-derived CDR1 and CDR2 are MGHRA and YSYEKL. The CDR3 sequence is CASSPSSARGNQPQHF. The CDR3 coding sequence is TGCGCCAGCAGCCCATCTTCGGCCCGGGGCAATCAGCCCCAGCATTTT.

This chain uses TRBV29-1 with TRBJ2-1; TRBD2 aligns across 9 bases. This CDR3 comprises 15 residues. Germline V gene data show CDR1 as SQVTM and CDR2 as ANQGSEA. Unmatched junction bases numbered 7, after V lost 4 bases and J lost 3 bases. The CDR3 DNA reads TGCAGCGTTGGCCAGGGACTAGCCTTCTACAATGAGCAGTTCTTC. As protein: CSVGQGLAFYNEQFF.